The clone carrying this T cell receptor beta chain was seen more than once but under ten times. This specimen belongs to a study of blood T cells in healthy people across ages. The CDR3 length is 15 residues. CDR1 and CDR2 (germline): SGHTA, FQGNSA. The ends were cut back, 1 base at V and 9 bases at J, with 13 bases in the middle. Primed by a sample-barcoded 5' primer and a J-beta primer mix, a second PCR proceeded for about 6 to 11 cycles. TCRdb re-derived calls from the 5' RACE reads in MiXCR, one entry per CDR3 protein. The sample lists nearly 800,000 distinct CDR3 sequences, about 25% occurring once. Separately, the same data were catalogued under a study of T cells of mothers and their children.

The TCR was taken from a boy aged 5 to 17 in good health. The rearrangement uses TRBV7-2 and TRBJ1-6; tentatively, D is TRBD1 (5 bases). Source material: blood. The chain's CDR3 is CASSLDFQGGSPLHF. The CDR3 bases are TGTGCCAGCAGCTTAGATTTTCAGGGTGGTTCACCCCTCCACTTT.